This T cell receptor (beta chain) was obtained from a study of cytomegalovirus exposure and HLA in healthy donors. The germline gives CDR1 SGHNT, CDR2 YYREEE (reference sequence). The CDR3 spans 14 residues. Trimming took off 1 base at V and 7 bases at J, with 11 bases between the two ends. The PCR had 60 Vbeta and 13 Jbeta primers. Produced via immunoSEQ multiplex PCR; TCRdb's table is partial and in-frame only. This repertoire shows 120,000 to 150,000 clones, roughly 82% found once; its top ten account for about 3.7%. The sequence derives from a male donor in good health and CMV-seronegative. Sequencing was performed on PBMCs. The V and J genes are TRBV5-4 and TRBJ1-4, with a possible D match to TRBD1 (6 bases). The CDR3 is CASSLQGRSEKLFF. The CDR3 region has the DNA TGTGCCAGCAGCTTGCAGGGGCGAAGTGAAAAACTGTTTTTT. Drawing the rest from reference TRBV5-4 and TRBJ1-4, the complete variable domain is ETGVTQSPTHLIKTRGQQVTLRCSSQSGHNTVSWYQQALGQGPQFIFQYYREEENGRGNFPPRFSGLQFPNYSSELNVNALELDDSALYLCASSLQGRSEKLFFGSGTQLSVL.